A selection of T cell receptor beta chains follows, all from one sample in a study of T cell changes during pregnancy in multiple sclerosis. Assay: immunoSEQ multiplex PCR; the TCRdb copy retains only in-frame clones and omits some. This sample has 100,000 or so clones; over 75% occur once, and the top ten carry approximately 0.76%. This specimen consisted of peripheral blood, obtained in the second trimester of pregnancy. The receptors were sampled from a female donor in good health, enrolled as a control in a pregnancy study. Both conserved end residues are part of each CDR3. D genes are given only for firm matches. The size entry is marked missing in some rows and otherwise reads once, few, many or a size class.

v_gene	j_gene	abundance	d_gene	CDR3nt	CDR3aa
TRBV5-5	TRBJ1-5	-	-	TGTGCCAGCAGTTCACTCCCGGGGGGCCGCAATCAGCCCCAGCATTTT	CASSSLPGGRNQPQHF
TRBV11-2	TRBJ2-3	-	-	TGTGCCAGCAGCTTCAGGCAGGGCGACTTGTATTCAACCGTGCAGTATTTT	CASSFRQGDLYSTVQYF
TRBV15	TRBJ2-7	-	TRBD1	TGTGCCACCAGCAGAGATGTGGACAGGGGTCCTTACGAGCAGTACTTC	CATSRDVDRGPYEQYF
TRBV5-6	TRBJ2-1	once	TRBD2	TGTGCCAGCAGCTTGGCACTAGCGGGGGGTTACAATGAGCAGTTCTTC	CASSLALAGGYNEQFF
TRBV6-4	TRBJ1-5	-	-	TGTGCCAGCAGTGACTCCCACAGGATTTCGACTTGGGGCAATCAGCCCCAGCATTTT	CASSDSHRISTWGNQPQHF
TRBV6-5	TRBJ2-4	-	-	TGTGCCAGCAGCCGGGGGTTGGCCAAAAACATTCAGTACTTC	CASSRGLAKNIQYF
TRBV5-1	TRBJ1-4	-	TRBD1	TGCGCCAGCACCCAGGGGGGATCTAATGAAAAACTGTTTTTT	CASTQGGSNEKLFF
TRBV15	TRBJ2-5	-	TRBD1	TGTGCCACCAGCCTCGAGGACAGGGGGACGGAGACCCAGTACTTC	CATSLEDRGTETQYF
TRBV25-1	TRBJ1-1	-	-	TGTGCCAGCAGTTTTAGAGGCAGTGGGTTTAACACTGAAGCTTTCTTT	CASSFRGSGFNTEAFF
TRBV18	TRBJ2-4	-	TRBD1	TGTGCCAGCTCACTAGGCCCTGACAGGGAGAACATTCAGTACTTC	CASSLGPDRENIQYF
TRBV11-2	TRBJ2-1	-	TRBD2	TGTGCCAGCAGGCACGCCGGGACTAGGTATGAGCAGTTCTTC	CASRHAGTRYEQFF